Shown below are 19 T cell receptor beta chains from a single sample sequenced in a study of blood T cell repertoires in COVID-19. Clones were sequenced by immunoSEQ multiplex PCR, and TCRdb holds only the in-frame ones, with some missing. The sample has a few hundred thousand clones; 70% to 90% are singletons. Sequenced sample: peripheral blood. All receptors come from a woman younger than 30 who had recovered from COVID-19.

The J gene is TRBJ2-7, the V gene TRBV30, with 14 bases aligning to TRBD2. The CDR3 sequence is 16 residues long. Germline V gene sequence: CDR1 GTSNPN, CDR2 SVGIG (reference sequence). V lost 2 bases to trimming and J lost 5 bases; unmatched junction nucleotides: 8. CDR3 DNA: TGTGCCTGGAGTATGTTGGCGGGACTAGCGGGAGACGAGCAGTACTTC. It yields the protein CAWSMLAGLAGDEQYF.

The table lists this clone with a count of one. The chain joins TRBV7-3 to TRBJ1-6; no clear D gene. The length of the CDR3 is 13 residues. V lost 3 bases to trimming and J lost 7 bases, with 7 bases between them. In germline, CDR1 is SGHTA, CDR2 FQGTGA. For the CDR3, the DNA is TGTGCCAGCAGCTTGGGCTCAAATTCACCCCTCCACTTT. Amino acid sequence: CASSLGSNSPLHF. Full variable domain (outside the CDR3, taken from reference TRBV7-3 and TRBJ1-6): GAGVSQTPSNKVTEKGKYVELRCDPISGHTALYWYRQSLGQGPEFLIYFQGTGAADDSGLPNDRFFAVRPEGSVSTLKIQRTERGDSAVYLCASSLGSNSPLHFGNGTRLTVT.

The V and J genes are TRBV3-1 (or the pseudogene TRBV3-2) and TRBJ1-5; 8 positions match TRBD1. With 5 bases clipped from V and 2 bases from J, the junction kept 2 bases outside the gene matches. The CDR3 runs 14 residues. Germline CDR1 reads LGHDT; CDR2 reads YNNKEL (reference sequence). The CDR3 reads CASSSTGGNQPQHF. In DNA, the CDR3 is TGTGCCAGCAGCTCGACAGGGGGCAATCAGCCCCAGCATTTT.

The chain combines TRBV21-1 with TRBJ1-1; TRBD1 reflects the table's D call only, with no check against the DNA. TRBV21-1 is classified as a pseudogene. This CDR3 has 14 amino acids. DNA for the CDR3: TGTGCCAGCAAACAGGGGGGGCGAGGAACTGAAGCTTTCTTT. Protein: CASKQGGRGTEAFF.

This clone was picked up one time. The chain's CDR3 is CASSEQAGVQETQYF. CDR3 nucleotide sequence: TGTGCCAGCAGTGAACAGGCGGGGGTTCAAGAGACCCAGTACTTC. The V call is TRBV6-4, the J call TRBJ2-5, with TRBD2 matching 7 bases. There are 15 residues in the CDR3. Unmatched junction bases numbered 6, after V lost 3 bases and J lost 2 bases. Germline lookup yields CDR1 MRHNA and CDR2 SNTAGT.

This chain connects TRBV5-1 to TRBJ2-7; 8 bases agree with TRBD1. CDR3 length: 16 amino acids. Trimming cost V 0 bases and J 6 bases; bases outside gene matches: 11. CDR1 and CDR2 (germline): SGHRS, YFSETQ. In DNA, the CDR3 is TGCGCCAGCAGCTTGGGGAGGGGACAGGAGTTTTCCGAGCAGTACTTC. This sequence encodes CASSLGRGQEFSEQYF. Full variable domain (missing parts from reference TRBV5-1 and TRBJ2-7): KAGVTQTPRYLIKTRGQQVTLSCSPISGHRSVSWYQQTPGQGLQFLFEYFSETQRNKGNFPGRFSGRQFSNSRSEMNVSTLELGDSALYLCASSLGRGQEFSEQYFGPGTRLTVT.

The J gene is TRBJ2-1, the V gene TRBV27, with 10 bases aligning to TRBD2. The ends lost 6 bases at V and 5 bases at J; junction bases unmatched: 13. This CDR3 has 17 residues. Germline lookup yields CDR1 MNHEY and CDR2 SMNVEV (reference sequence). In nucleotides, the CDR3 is TGTGCCAGCAGCCAATTTGCTAGCGGGAGAAAGAACAATGAGCAGTTCTTC. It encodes CASSQFASGRKNNEQFF.

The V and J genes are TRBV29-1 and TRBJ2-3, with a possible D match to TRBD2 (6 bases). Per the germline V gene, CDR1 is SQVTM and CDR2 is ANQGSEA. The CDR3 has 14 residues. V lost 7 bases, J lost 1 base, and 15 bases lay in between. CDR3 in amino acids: CSAAGRSRTDTQYF. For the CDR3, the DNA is TGCAGCGCCGCGGGGAGGTCACGCACAGATACGCAGTATTTT.

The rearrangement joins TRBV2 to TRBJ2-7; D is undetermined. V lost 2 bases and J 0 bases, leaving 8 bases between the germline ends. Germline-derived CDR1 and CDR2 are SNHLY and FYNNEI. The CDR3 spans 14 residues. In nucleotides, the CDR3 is TGTGCCAGCAGTGAACTAGGTATCTCCTACGAGCAGTACTTC. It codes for CASSELGISYEQYF.

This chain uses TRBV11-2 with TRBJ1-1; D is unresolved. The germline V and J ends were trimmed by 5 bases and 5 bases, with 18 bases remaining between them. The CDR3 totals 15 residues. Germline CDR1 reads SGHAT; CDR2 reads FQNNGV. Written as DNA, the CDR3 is TGTGCCAGCAGCCCCGACGGGGAAGTAAAGACTGAAGCTTTCTTT. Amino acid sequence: CASSPDGEVKTEAFF.

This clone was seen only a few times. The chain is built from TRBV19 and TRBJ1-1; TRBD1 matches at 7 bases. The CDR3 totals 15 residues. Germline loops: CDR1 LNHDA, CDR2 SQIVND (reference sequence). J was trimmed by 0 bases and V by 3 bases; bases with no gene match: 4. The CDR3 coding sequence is TGTGCCAGTAGTATGGGGACAGCGCTGAACACTGAAGCTTTCTTT. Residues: CASSMGTALNTEAFF.

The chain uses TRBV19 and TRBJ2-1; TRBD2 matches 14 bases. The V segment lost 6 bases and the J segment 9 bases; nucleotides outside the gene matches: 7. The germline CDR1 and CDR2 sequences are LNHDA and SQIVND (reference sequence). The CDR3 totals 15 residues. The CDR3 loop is CASRKGLAGVGEQFF. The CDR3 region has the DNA TGTGCCAGTAGGAAGGGACTAGCGGGAGTAGGTGAGCAGTTCTTC.

This CDR3 is CASSRQANTDTQYF. The CDR3 bases are TGTGCCAGCAGCAGACAGGCCAACACAGATACGCAGTATTTT. J is TRBJ2-3 and V is TRBV7-9; D may be TRBD1 (6 bases). CDR3 length: 14 amino acids. Trimming removed 5 bases from V and 2 bases from J, with 11 bases in between. Germline-derived CDR1 and CDR2 are SEHNR and FQNEAQ (reference sequence).

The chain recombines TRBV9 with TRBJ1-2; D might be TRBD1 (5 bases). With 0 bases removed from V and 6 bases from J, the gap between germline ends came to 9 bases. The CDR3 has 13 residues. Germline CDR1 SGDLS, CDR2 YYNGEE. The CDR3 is CASSVEGQHGYTF. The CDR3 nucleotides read TGTGCCAGCAGCGTAGAGGGGCAGCATGGCTACACCTTC.

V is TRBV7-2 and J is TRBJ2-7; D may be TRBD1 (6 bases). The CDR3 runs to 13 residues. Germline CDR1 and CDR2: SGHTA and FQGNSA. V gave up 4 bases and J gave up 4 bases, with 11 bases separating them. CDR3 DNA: TGTGCCAGCAGCTCCGACAGGATATACGAGCAGTACTTC. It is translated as CASSSDRIYEQYF.

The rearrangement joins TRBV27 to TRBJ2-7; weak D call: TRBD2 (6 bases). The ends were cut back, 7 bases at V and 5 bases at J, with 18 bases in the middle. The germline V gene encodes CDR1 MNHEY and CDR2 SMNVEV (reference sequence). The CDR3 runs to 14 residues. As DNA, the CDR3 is TGTGCCAGCAACCTCACCCCCAGGGAGGACGAGCAGTACTTC. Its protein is CASNLTPREDEQYF.

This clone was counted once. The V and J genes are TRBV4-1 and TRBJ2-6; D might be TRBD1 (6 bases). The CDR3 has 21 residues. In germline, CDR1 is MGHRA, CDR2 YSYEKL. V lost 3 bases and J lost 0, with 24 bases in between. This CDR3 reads CASSHTGLPTNGISGANVLTF. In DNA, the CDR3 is TGCGCCAGCAGCCACACAGGGCTACCGACCAACGGAATCTCTGGGGCCAACGTCCTGACTTTC.

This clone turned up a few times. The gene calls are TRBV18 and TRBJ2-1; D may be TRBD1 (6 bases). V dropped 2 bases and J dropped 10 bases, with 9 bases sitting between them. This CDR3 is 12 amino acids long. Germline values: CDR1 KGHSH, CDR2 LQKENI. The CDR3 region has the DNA TGTGCCAGCTCACCAACAGGGCGCGAGCAGTTCTTC. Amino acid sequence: CASSPTGREQFF. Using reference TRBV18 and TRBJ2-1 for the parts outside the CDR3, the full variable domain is NAGVMQNPRHLVRRRGQEARLRCSPMKGHSHVYWYRQLPEEGLKFMVYLQKENIIDESGMPKERFSAEFPKEGPSILRIQQVVRGDSAAYFCASSPTGREQFFGPGTRLTVL.

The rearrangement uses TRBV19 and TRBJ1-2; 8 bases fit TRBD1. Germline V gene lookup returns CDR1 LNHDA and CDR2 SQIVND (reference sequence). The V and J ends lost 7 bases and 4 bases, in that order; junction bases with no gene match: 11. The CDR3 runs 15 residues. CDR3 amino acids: CASKAGQGVFYGYTF. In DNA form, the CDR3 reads TGTGCCAGTAAAGCAGGACAGGGCGTTTTCTATGGCTACACCTTC.